This T cell receptor (beta chain) was recorded in a study of blood T cell repertoires in COVID-19. Study-wide background: The samples span acute and convalescent COVID-19 from the United States, Italy and Spain. Nucleic acid was either cDNA or gDNA, and it came from T cells, B-cell-depleted T cells, or PBMCs.

Authors' processing steps: The assay estimated nucleated cells by amplifying reference gene primers. Sequencing was performed with immunoSEQ multiplex PCR; in TCRdb, only in-frame clones are kept and a portion is missing. V and J calls and clone size follow that table, whereas D and trimming were derived from the DNA. The sample includes over 90,000 clones, nearly 90% of them seen just once. Unmatched junction bases numbered 5, after V lost 4 bases and J lost 0 bases. Germline CDR1 is MGHRA and CDR2 is YSYEKL. The CDR3 has 17 amino acids. V and J are TRBV4-1 and TRBJ1-3, with 11 bases lining up with TRBD1. The sequence was obtained from a man aged 45 to 65 with active COVID-19. Input material: peripheral blood. The CDR3 spells CASSPSGTGGSGNTIYF. CDR3 DNA sequence: TGCGCCAGCAGCCCGTCCGGGACAGGGGGCTCTGGAAACACCATATATTTT.